A selection of T cell receptor beta chains follows, all from one sample in a study of T cell responses to AZD1222 COVID-19 vaccine. Profiled with immunoSEQ multiplex PCR; TCRdb holds only in-frame clones, not every one. The sample contains about 180,000 clones, about 92% of which appear only once. Sequenced here: peripheral blood, sampled on day 0 of AZD1222 vaccination. The receptors derive from an adult in good health. Each CDR3 is given with its conserved first and last residue. D genes are given only for firm matches. A clone size is listed for some rows: how often the clone was seen (once, few, many), or a class if it is expanded.

len	abundance	v_gene	d_gene	j_gene	CDR3nt	CDR3aa
16	-	TRBV7-9	TRBD2	TRBJ2-7	TGTGCCAGCAGCTTAGTAGAGCGGGAGGGCCGGTACGAGCAGTACTTC	CASSLVEREGRYEQYF
16	-	TRBV7-9	-	TRBJ1-2	TGTGCCAGCACCTCCTTTGGAAGGGTAGGTTCCTCCGGCTACACCTTC	CASTSFGRVGSSGYTF
14	-	TRBV3-1/TRBV3-2	-	TRBJ1-2	TGTGCCAGCAAAGGTTCCGGGAAAAACTATGGCTACACCTTC	CASKGSGKNYGYTF
15	once	TRBV13	TRBD1	TRBJ1-1	TGTGCCAGCAGCCTACGGACAGGGGGTCACACTGAAGCTTTCTTT	CASSLRTGGHTEAFF
17	-	TRBV5-6	-	TRBJ1-2	TGTGCCAGCAGCTTGGCCGAGGCACAAATTAGGCACTATGGCTACACCTTC	CASSLAEAQIRHYGYTF
12	-	TRBV12-3/TRBV12-4	TRBD1	TRBJ2-7	TGTGCCAGCAGTAGGGACAGCTACGAGCAGTACTTC	CASSRDSYEQYF
15	-	TRBV7-9	TRBD1	TRBJ2-5	TGTGCCAGCAGCTTACCTACAGGGGACGGAGAGACCCAGTACTTC	CASSLPTGDGETQYF
17	-	TRBV10-3	-	TRBJ2-5	TGTGCCATCAGTGAGGGAGGGGGCGAGGAGTTGTGGGGGACCCAGTACTTC	CAISEGGGEELWGTQYF
15	once	TRBV6-1	-	TRBJ2-3	TGTGCCAGCAGTGACGGACAGTGGGGCACAGATACGCAGTATTTT	CASSDGQWGTDTQYF
15	-	TRBV23-1	TRBD2	TRBJ2-1	TGCGCCAGCAGTCAATCCGGACTAGCGGCCAATGAGCAGTTCTTC	CASSQSGLAANEQFF
16	-	TRBV21-1	-	TRBJ2-1	TGTGCCAGCAGCGTAAAGGACAGAAACTCCTACAATGAGCAGTTCTTC	CASSVKDRNSYNEQFF
14	-	TRBV19	TRBD1	TRBJ2-7	TGTGCCAGTAGTACACAGGGGGCCACCTACGAGCAGTACTTC	CASSTQGATYEQYF
14	-	TRBV7-2	-	TRBJ2-7	TGTGCCAGCAGCTTAGGGGGGAGTGGTAACGAGCAGTACTTC	CASSLGGSGNEQYF
15	-	TRBV6-6	-	TRBJ1-3	TGTGCCAGCAGTTACGATGGGACTCCAGGAAACACCATATATTTT	CASSYDGTPGNTIYF
15	-	TRBV18	TRBD1	TRBJ1-2	TGTGCCAGCTCACCACAGGGGGCCACCCTCTATGGCTACACCTTC	CASSPQGATLYGYTF
14	-	TRBV19	-	TRBJ1-1	TGTGCCAGTACCCGACCAGGGTCGGGCACTGAAGCTTTCTTT	CASTRPGSGTEAFF
15	-	TRBV19	TRBD1	TRBJ2-7	TGTGCCAGTAGTCCAAGCCCGACAGGGTTCAACGAGCAGTACTTC	CASSPSPTGFNEQYF
20	-	TRBV21-1	-	TRBJ2-4	TGTGCCAGCAGCAATCCCTTAGCGGGAGGGCCCTCCTCACGAGAAAACATTCAGTACTTC	CASSNPLAGGPSSRENIQYF
13	-	TRBV19	-	TRBJ1-3	TGTGCCAGTACAGGCAGCTCTGGAAACACCATATATTTT	CASTGSSGNTIYF
15	-	TRBV5-6	TRBD1	TRBJ2-3	TGTGCCAGCAGCTTGGGACAGGGGGCGACAGATACGCAGTATTTT	CASSLGQGATDTQYF
18	-	TRBV11-2	-	TRBJ2-2	TGTGCCAGCAACCCACCCAAATCTGCCGGGTCGAACACCGGGGAGCTGTTTTTT	CASNPPKSAGSNTGELFF
14	-	TRBV6-4	-	TRBJ2-1	TGTGCCAGCAGGCTGGACAGCTCCTACAATGAGCAGTTCTTC	CASRLDSSYNEQFF
16	-	TRBV6-6	-	TRBJ1-2	TGTGCCAGCAGTTATCAGCCCATCGGCCAGACCTATGGCTACACCTTC	CASSYQPIGQTYGYTF